A selection of T cell receptor beta chains follows, all from one sample in a study of blood T cell repertoires in COVID-19. Here immunoSEQ multiplex PCR was the method, and the copy in TCRdb shows in-frame clones only, minus some. The table shows under 110,000 clones, with about two thirds occurring only once. The specimen was peripheral blood. These receptors were obtained from a human donor with acute or convalescent COVID-19. The donor label of this sample is uncertain. Both conserved end residues are part of each CDR3. The D gene is left open where the match is weak. Not every row has a clone size; where given, it reads once, few, many or a size class.

v_gene	d_gene	j_gene	abundance	CDR3aa	CDR3nt
TRBV5-1	TRBD1	TRBJ1-3	NA	CASSGTGALGNTIYF	TGCGCCAGCAGCGGAACAGGGGCGCTTGGAAACACCATATATTTT
TRBV27	TRBD1	TRBJ1-2	NA	CASSVHRGGGYTF	TGTGCCAGCAGTGTCCACAGGGGTGGTGGCTACACCTTC
TRBV10-3	TRBD2	TRBJ2-3	NA	CAISDRSSGGRTDTQYF	TGTGCCATCAGTGACAGATCTAGCGGGGGGCGCACAGATACGCAGTATTTT
TRBV30	NA	TRBJ2-7	NA	CAWRKMGGEQYF	TGTGCCTGGAGAAAAATGGGGGGCGAGCAGTACTTC
TRBV2	NA	TRBJ1-5	NA	CASSPQGISNQPQHF	TGTGCCAGCAGCCCACAGGGAATCTCCAATCAGCCCCAGCATTTT
TRBV2	NA	TRBJ1-6	NA	CASGPLSPLHF	TGTGCCAGCGGGCCCCTTTCACCCCTCCACTTT
TRBV10-2	NA	TRBJ1-6	NA	CASTQTPYNSPLHF	TGCGCCAGCACCCAGACACCATATAATTCACCCCTCCACTTT
TRBV6-5	TRBD1	TRBJ2-1	NA	CASSRDRGKRNEQFF	TGTGCCAGCAGCCGGGACAGGGGAAAGCGCAATGAGCAGTTCTTC
TRBV6-5	NA	TRBJ1-2	once	CASTRQSNYGYTF	TGTGCCAGCACGAGACAGAGTAACTATGGCTACACCTTC
TRBV9	NA	TRBJ2-3	NA	CASSPRRVVYTDTQYF	TGTGCCAGCAGCCCGCGTCGGGTGGTGTACACAGATACGCAGTATTTT
TRBV7-6	TRBD1	TRBJ1-1	NA	CASSLRVGTGVKTEAFF	TGTGCCAGCAGCTTACGAGTTGGGACAGGGGTAAAGACTGAAGCTTTCTTT
TRBV5-4	NA	TRBJ1-1	NA	CASSPPGLSMNTEAFF	TGTGCCAGCAGCCCTCCGGGACTTAGCATGAACACTGAAGCTTTCTTT
TRBV19	TRBD2	TRBJ2-1	NA	CASSIRSSGGMSHNEQFF	TGTGCCAGTAGTATTCGGAGTAGCGGGGGTATGTCGCACAATGAGCAGTTCTTC
TRBV7-9	NA	TRBJ1-2	NA	CASSLKGIERQGYTF	TGTGCCAGCAGCTTAAAAGGTATCGAGAGGCAAGGCTACACCTTC
TRBV24-1	NA	TRBJ2-1	NA	CATSDLDDTYNEQFF	TGTGCCACCAGTGATTTGGATGACACCTACAATGAGCAGTTCTTC
TRBV3-1/TRBV3-2	TRBD1	TRBJ1-6	NA	CASSDRQGTSPLHF	TGTGCCAGCAGCGATAGACAGGGAACCTCACCCCTCCACTTT
TRBV15	NA	TRBJ1-4	few	CATSRVGRGGLSTNEKLFF	TGTGCCACCAGCAGAGTAGGGAGGGGTGGACTGTCAACTAATGAAAAACTGTTTTTT
TRBV27	NA	TRBJ1-2	NA	CASSRSGGFYGYTF	TGTGCCAGCAGCCGCAGCGGGGGGTTCTATGGCTACACCTTC
TRBV5-1	NA	TRBJ1-4	NA	CASSLGGATNEKLFF	TGCGCCAGCAGCTTGGGTGGAGCAACTAATGAAAAACTGTTTTTT
TRBV9	TRBD1	TRBJ1-2	NA	CASSEQGDYGYTF	TGTGCCAGCAGTGAACAGGGGGACTATGGCTACACCTTC
TRBV19	NA	TRBJ2-2	NA	CASRTREYFGTGELFF	TGTGCCAGTAGAACGAGGGAGTATTTTGGCACCGGGGAGCTGTTTTTT
TRBV30	NA	TRBJ1-4	NA	CAWGQREEKLFF	TGTGCCTGGGGACAGAGGGAGGAAAAACTGTTTTTT
TRBV11-2	NA	TRBJ2-3	once	CASSFGGSHTDTQYF	TGTGCCAGCAGTTTTGGAGGTTCCCACACAGATACGCAGTATTTT
TRBV30	TRBD1	TRBJ1-4	once	CAWSRDRSNEKLFF	TGTGCCTGGAGTAGGGACAGGTCAAATGAAAAACTGTTTTTT
TRBV11-3	TRBD2	TRBJ2-2	few	CASSHGTSGGELFF	TGTGCCAGCAGCCACGGGACTAGCGGGGGGGAGCTGTTTTTT
TRBV5-1	NA	TRBJ1-6	once	CASSFQGRENSPLHF	TGCGCCAGCAGCTTTCAGGGCAGGGAAAATTCACCCCTCCACTTT
TRBV10-1	NA	TRBJ1-2	NA	CASKDRPGSSNYGYTF	TGCGCCAGCAAAGACCGCCCGGGGTCCTCTAACTATGGCTACACCTTC
TRBV15	TRBD1	TRBJ1-2	NA	CATSRGGQSRGYTF	TGTGCCACCAGCAGAGGGGGACAGAGTCGGGGCTACACCTTC
TRBV28	TRBD1	TRBJ1-1	NA	CASSSPGGAGTEAFF	TGTGCCAGCAGTTCTCCAGGGGGCGCGGGCACTGAAGCTTTCTTT
TRBV24-1	TRBD1	TRBJ1-1	NA	CATSDPRQGNTEAFF	TGTGCCACCAGTGATCCAAGACAGGGGAACACTGAAGCTTTCTTT
TRBV28	NA	TRBJ2-3	once	CASSLSVSPRTQYF	TGTGCCAGCAGTTTATCTGTTTCCCCTCGGACGCAGTATTTT
TRBV21-1	NA	TRBJ2-3	NA	CASSKVTSGSSTDTQYF	TGTGCCAGCAGCAAAGTAACTAGCGGGTCTAGCACAGATACGCAGTATTTT
TRBV5-5	TRBD1	TRBJ2-2	few	CASLDRTYTGELFF	TGTGCCAGCCTGGACAGGACTTACACCGGGGAGCTGTTTTTT
TRBV4-1	NA	TRBJ1-2	NA	CASSYNYGYTF	TGCGCCAGCAGCTATAACTATGGCTACACCTTC
TRBV21-1	NA	TRBJ1-1	NA	CASTKDRVATEAFF	TGTGCCAGCACCAAAGACAGGGTGGCCACTGAAGCTTTCTTT
TRBV24-1	TRBD1	TRBJ2-5	NA	CATSDSDQIGTGETQYF	TGTGCCACCAGTGATTCCGACCAAATTGGGACAGGGGAGACCCAGTACTTC
TRBV12-3/TRBV12-4	TRBD1	TRBJ2-7	few	CASRAGTGGEQYF	TGTGCCAGCAGGGCCGGGACAGGGGGCGAGCAGTACTTC
TRBV30	NA	TRBJ1-1	NA	CAWSEEHIRREAFF	TGTGCCTGGAGTGAGGAACACATTAGGCGGGAAGCTTTCTTT
TRBV3-1/TRBV3-2	NA	TRBJ1-4	NA	CASSQGGRAVVF	TGTGCCAGCAGCCAAGGGGGCAGGGCCGTGGTTTTT
TRBV24-1	NA	TRBJ1-5	NA	CATSDPRQVNQPQHF	TGTGCCACCAGTGACCCCCGACAGGTCAATCAGCCCCAGCATTTT
TRBV5-1	NA	TRBJ2-1	once	CASSLAQSYNEQFF	TGCGCCAGCAGCTTGGCGCAGTCCTACAATGAGCAGTTCTTC
TRBV6-5	TRBD2	TRBJ2-3	NA	CASRPSGDWLDTQYF	TGTGCCAGCCGCCCAAGCGGGGATTGGTTAGATACGCAGTATTTT
TRBV11-3	NA	TRBJ2-5	once	CASSRGGEQETQYF	TGTGCCAGCAGTAGGGGGGGAGAACAAGAGACCCAGTACTTC
TRBV21-1	NA	TRBJ1-2	NA	CASSSEDRDRGPNYGYTF	TGTGCCAGCAGCAGTGAGGACCGGGACAGGGGCCCTAACTATGGCTACACCTTC
TRBV7-8	NA	TRBJ1-5	NA	CASSSMGLRSNQPQHF	TGTGCCAGCAGCTCTATGGGTTTGAGGAGCAATCAGCCCCAGCATTTT
TRBV29-1	NA	TRBJ1-2	NA	CSVREEDYTF	TGCAGCGTCCGGGAAGAGGACTACACCTTC
TRBV2	NA	TRBJ1-1	once	CASRKDSRNTEAFF	TGTGCCAGCAGAAAGGACAGCCGGAACACTGAAGCTTTCTTT
TRBV5-1	NA	TRBJ1-2	NA	CASSFLRENGYTF	TGCGCCAGCAGCTTTCTGAGGGAGAATGGCTACACCTTC
TRBV6-5	TRBD1	TRBJ2-2	NA	CASGQGAGTGELFF	TGTGCCAGCGGACAGGGGGCGGGTACCGGGGAGCTGTTTTTT
TRBV19	NA	TRBJ1-1	NA	CASSMGGGGSSEAFF	TGTGCCAGTAGTATGGGTGGGGGCGGATCCTCTGAAGCTTTCTTT